The 13 T cell receptor beta chains reported below all come from one sample, sequenced in a study of cytomegalovirus exposure and HLA in healthy donors. PCR used 60 Vbeta primers and 13 Jbeta primers. Generated by immunoSEQ multiplex PCR, the TCRdb table keeps only in-frame clones and is missing some. This table holds about 130,000 clones, roughly 77% found once. The source material was PBMCs. The origin of the receptors is a woman between 40 and 50 years old in good health and CMV-seropositive.

The chain uses TRBV5-4 and TRBJ1-1; TRBD1 is a possible D gene (5 bases). The CDR3 is made up of 14 amino acids. The germline V and J ends were trimmed by 3 bases and 8 bases, with 17 bases remaining between them. Germline V gene data show CDR1 as SGHNT and CDR2 as YYREEE (reference sequence). CDR3 nucleotides: TGTGCCAGCAGCTCGCGGGGCAGCTCTAAAGAAGCTTTCTTT. Translating gives CASSSRGSSKEAFF.

The J gene is TRBJ1-1, the V gene TRBV19, with TRBD1 matching 8 bases. The germline CDR1 and CDR2 sequences are LNHDA and SQIVND (reference sequence). The CDR3 contains 16 residues. V lost 3 bases, J lost 5 bases, and 11 bases stayed unmatched. CDR3 in amino acids: CASSIWGQGARTEAFF. The CDR3 DNA sequence: TGTGCCAGTAGTATTTGGGGCCAGGGGGCTCGGACTGAAGCTTTCTTT.

The chain combines TRBV7-3 with TRBJ2-3, with 9 bases identical to TRBD1. V was pared by 5 bases and J by 2 bases, with 5 bases of the junction left unmatched. CDR1 and CDR2 (germline): SGHTA, FQGTGA. The CDR3 contains 15 residues. CDR3 sequence (DNA): TGTGCCAGCAGCGTCGGGGACAGGGACACAGATACGCAGTATTTT. This codes for CASSVGDRDTDTQYF.

This chain joins TRBV11-2 and TRBJ2-7; TRBD1 agrees at 10 bases. The CDR3 is 13 amino acids. V lost 6 bases and J lost 2; bases outside the gene matches: 1. Germline CDR1 reads SGHAT; CDR2 reads FQNNGV. The CDR3 reads CASSDRGPYEQYF. CDR3 nucleotides: TGTGCCAGCAGTGACAGGGGGCCCTACGAGCAGTACTTC.

The chain recombines TRBV5-1 with TRBJ2-7; D possibly corresponds to TRBD2 (6 bases). The CDR3 extends over 14 amino acids. Germline V gene sequence: CDR1 SGHRS, CDR2 YFSETQ. Trimming shortened V by 4 bases and J by 2 bases, and 13 bases separated the two germline ends. The CDR3 sequence is CASSGGLPTYEQYF. Here the CDR3 DNA reads TGCGCCAGCAGCGGGGGGTTACCCACCTACGAGCAGTACTTC. Supplemented by reference TRBV5-1 and TRBJ2-7, the full variable domain reads KAGVTQTPRYLIKTRGQQVTLSCSPISGHRSVSWYQQTPGQGLQFLFEYFSETQRNKGNFPGRFSGRQFSNSRSEMNVSTLELGDSALYLCASSGGLPTYEQYFGPGTRLTVT.

This clone appeared a few times. The rearrangement links TRBV4-1 to TRBJ2-3, with 12 bases matching TRBD2. The trim removed 2 bases at V and 0 bases at J, leaving 9 bases unmatched. The CDR3 has 19 amino acids. Germline V gives CDR1 MGHRA, CDR2 YSYEKL. The DNA of the CDR3 is TGCGCCAGCAGCCAACTTACTAGCGGGAGGAACCCTAGCACAGATACGCAGTATTTT. Amino acids: CASSQLTSGRNPSTDTQYF.

The gene calls are TRBV7-2 and TRBJ2-5; D may be TRBD2 (6 bases). The J call may be faulty, since TRBJ2-7 better matches the DNA end. CDR3 length: 16 amino acids. Looked up from germline, CDR1 is SGHTA and CDR2 is FQGNSA. CDR3 nucleotide sequence: TGTGCCAGCAGCCGAGGCGGAGGGGACGTCTCCTACGAGCAGTACTTC. Protein sequence: CASSRGGGDVSYEQYF.

The V call is TRBV13, the J call TRBJ1-2; D gene unclear. The CDR3 has 15 residues. The germline CDR1 and CDR2 sequences are PRHDT and FYEKMQ (reference sequence). V lost 2 bases and J lost 3, with 13 bases in between. The CDR3 spells CASSLPGDPDYGYTF. As DNA, the CDR3 is TGTGCCAGCAGCTTACCCGGGGATCCTGACTATGGCTACACCTTC.

This chain's CDR3 is CASGLVPGNNQPQHF. The DNA for the CDR3 is TGTGCTAGTGGTTTGGTACCAGGGAACAATCAGCCCCAGCATTTT. The gene calls are TRBV12-5 and TRBJ1-5, with D possibly matching TRBD1 (5 bases). In germline, CDR1 is LGHNT, CDR2 FRNRAP. Trimming took 0 bases from V and 3 from J, leaving 9 bases between them. The length of the CDR3 is 15 residues.

J is TRBJ1-2 and V is TRBV10-3; D might be TRBD1 (5 bases). CDR3 length: 12 amino acids. Trimming took 6 bases from V and 8 from J, leaving 13 bases between them. Germline CDR1 and CDR2: ENHRY and SYGVKD. CDR3 residues: CAISKTREGYTF. For the CDR3, the DNA is TGTGCCATCAGCAAAACCAGGGAAGGCTACACCTTC.

The chain recombines TRBV7-8 with TRBJ2-5, with D possibly being TRBD2 (5 bases). The ends were cut back, 5 bases at V and 5 bases at J, with 15 bases in the middle. This CDR3 has 14 residues. Germline V gives CDR1 SGHVS, CDR2 FQNEAQ. The chain's CDR3 is CASSQRERGETQYF. The CDR3 DNA reads TGTGCCAGCAGCCAAAGGGAACGAGGGGAGACCCAGTACTTC. Full variable domain (remainder filled in from reference TRBV7-8 and TRBJ2-5): GAGVSQSPRYKVAKRGQDVALRCDPISGHVSLFWYQQALGQGPEFLTYFQNEAQLDKSGLPSDRFFAERPEGSVSTLKIQRTQQEDSAVYLCASSQRERGETQYFGPGTRLLVL.

The gene calls are TRBV11-1 and TRBJ2-7, with TRBD2 identical over 7 bases. CDR1 is SGHAT and CDR2 is FQDESV in the germline V gene (reference sequence). The CDR3 loop spans 15 amino acids. Trimming cost V 1 base and J 6 bases; bases outside gene matches: 9. The DNA for the CDR3 is TGTGCCAGCAGCTTAGGAGGCGGGAGATCGGGCGAGCAGTACTTC. It yields the protein CASSLGGGRSGEQYF.

The chain couples TRBV6-5 to TRBJ1-4; no clear D gene. V was clipped by 10 bases and J by 3 bases, with 18 bases between them. The CDR3 spans 15 residues. From germline, CDR1 is MNHEY and CDR2 SVGAGI. CDR3 bases: TGTGCCACTAAGTTTTCAGGAGGTTCTAATGAAAAACTGTTTTTT. The encoded protein is CATKFSGGSNEKLFF.